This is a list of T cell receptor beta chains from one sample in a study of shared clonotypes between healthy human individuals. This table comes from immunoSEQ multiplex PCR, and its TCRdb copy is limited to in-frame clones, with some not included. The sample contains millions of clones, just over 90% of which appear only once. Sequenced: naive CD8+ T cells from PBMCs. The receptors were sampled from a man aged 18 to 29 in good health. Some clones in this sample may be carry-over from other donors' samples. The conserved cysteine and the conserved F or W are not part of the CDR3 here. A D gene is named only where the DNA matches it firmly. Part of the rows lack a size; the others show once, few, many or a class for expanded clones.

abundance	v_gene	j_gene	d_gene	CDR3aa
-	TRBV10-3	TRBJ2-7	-	AISESVGTYEQY
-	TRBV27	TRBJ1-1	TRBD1	ASSYQGALDTEAF
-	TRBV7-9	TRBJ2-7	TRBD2	ASSPSGGYEQY
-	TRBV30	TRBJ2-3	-	AWSVLGWGLDTQY
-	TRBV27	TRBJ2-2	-	ASISRMAANTGELF
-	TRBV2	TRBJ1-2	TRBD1	ASSEADLGQPYGYT
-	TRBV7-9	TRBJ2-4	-	ASSLFNWDIAKNIQY
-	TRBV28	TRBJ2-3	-	ASSATGASTDTQY
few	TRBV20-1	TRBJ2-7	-	SARDGYEQY
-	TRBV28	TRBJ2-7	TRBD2	ASSSPRGTSGSVNEQY
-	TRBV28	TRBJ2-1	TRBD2	ASSKPGLAGDREQF
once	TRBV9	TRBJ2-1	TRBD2	ASSLSTSGSSDEQF
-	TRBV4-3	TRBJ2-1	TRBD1	ASSQFPSQGSYNEQF
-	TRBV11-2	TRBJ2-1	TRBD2	ASSLGSGGYNEQF
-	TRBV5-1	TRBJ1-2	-	ASSWLGGTDYGYT
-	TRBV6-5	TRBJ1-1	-	ASSYDTEGMNTEAF
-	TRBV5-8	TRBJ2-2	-	ASSPGRGTGELF
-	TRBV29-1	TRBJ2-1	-	SEEVGDGEQF
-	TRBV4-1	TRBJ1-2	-	ASSQADISHPNYGYT
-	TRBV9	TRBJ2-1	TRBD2	ASSPGGGITSYNEQF
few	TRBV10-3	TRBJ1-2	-	AISDGRVNYGYT
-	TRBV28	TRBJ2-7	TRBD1	ASLRLRPGQGTYEQY
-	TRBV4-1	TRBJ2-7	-	ASSQVGERVEQY
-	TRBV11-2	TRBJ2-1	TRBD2	ASSFGREGPYSHEQF